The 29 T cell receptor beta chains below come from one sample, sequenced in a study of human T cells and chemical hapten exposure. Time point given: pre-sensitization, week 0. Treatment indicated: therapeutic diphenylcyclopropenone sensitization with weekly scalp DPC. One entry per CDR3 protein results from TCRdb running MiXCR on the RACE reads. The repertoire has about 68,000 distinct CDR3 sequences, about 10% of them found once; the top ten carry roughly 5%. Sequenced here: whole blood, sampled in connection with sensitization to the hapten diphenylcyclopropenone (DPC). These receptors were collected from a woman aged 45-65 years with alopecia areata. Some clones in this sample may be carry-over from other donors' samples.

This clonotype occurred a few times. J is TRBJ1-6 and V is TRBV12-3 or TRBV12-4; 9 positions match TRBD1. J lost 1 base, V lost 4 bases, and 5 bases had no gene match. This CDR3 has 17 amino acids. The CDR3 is CASSSSGQGSYNSPLHF. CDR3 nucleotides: TGTGCCAGCAGTTCAAGCGGACAGGGGTCCTATAATTCACCCCTCCACTTT.

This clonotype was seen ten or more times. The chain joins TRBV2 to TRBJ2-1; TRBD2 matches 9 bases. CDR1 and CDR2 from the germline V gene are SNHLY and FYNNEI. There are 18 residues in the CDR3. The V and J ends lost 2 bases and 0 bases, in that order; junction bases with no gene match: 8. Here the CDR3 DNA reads TGTGCCAGCAGTGAAAGGCTAGCGGGGAGTAGCTCCTACAATGAGCAGTTCTTC. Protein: CASSERLAGSSSYNEQFF.

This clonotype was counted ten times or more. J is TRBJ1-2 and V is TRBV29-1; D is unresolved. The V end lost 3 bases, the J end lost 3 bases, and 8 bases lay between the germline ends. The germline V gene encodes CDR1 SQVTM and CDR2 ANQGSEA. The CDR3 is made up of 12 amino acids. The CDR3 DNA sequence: TGCAGCGTTGAGAAGATCGACTATGGCTACACCTTC. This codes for CSVEKIDYGYTF. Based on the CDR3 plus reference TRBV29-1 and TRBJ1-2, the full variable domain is SAVISQKPSRDICQRGTSLTIQCQVDSQVTMMFWYRQQPGQSLTLIATANQGSEATYESGFVIDKFPISRPNLTFSTLTVSNMSPEDSSIYLCSVEKIDYGYTFGSGTRLTVV.

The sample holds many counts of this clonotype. The CDR3 reads CASSKDRGGTEAFF. CDR3 in DNA: TGTGCCAGCTCCAAAGACAGGGGAGGGACTGAAGCTTTCTTT. The V and J genes are TRBV18 and TRBJ1-1, with 8 bases lining up with TRBD1. The germline gives CDR1 KGHSH, CDR2 LQKENI. The CDR3 contains 14 residues. The V segment lost 6 bases and the J segment 5 bases; nucleotides outside the gene matches: 8.

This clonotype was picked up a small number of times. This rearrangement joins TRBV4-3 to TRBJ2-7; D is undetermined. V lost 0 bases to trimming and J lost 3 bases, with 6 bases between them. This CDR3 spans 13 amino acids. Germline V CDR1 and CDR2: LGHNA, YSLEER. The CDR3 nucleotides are TGCGCCAGCAGCCAAGACTGGGGCTACGAGCAGTACTTC. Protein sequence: CASSQDWGYEQYF.

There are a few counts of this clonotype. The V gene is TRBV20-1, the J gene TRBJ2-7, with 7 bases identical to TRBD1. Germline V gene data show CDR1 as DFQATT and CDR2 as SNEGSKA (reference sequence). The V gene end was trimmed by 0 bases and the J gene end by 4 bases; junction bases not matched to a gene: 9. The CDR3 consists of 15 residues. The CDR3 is CSARDGGGQAYEQYF. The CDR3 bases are TGCAGTGCTAGAGATGGAGGCGGACAGGCGTACGAGCAGTACTTC.

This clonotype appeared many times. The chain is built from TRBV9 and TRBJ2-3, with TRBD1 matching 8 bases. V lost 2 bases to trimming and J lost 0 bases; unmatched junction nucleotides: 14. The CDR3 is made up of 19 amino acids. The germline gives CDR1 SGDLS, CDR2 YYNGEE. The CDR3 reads CASSVGWTGIISSTDTQYF. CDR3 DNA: TGTGCCAGCAGCGTTGGGTGGACAGGGATTATATCTAGCACAGATACGCAGTATTTT.

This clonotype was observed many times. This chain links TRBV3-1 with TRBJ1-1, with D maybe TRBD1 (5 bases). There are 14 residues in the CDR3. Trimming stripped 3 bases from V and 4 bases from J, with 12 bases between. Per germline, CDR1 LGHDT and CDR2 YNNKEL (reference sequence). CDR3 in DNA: TGTGCCAGCAGCCACAAGGCCGGGGCCACTGAAGCTTTCTTT. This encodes CASSHKAGATEAFF.

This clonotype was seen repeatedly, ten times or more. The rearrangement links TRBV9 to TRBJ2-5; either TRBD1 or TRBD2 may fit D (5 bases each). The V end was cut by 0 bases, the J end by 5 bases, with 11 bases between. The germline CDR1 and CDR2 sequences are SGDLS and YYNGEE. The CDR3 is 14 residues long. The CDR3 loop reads CASSVGFRDETQYF. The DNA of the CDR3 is TGTGCCAGCAGCGTAGGATTTAGGGACGAGACCCAGTACTTC.

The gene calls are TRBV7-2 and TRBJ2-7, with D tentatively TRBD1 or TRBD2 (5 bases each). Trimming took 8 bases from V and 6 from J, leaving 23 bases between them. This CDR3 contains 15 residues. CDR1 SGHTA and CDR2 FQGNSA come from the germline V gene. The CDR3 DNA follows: TGTGCCAGCTCCGTCGGGATCGGGACCGCGCCCGAGCAGTACTTC. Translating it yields CASSVGIGTAPEQYF.

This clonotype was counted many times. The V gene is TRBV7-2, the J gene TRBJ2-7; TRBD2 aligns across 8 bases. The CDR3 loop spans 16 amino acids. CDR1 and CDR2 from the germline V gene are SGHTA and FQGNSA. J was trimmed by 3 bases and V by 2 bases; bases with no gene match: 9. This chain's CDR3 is CASSLSGGRKNYEQYF. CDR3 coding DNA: TGTGCCAGCAGCTTATCTGGCGGGAGGAAAAACTACGAGCAGTACTTC.

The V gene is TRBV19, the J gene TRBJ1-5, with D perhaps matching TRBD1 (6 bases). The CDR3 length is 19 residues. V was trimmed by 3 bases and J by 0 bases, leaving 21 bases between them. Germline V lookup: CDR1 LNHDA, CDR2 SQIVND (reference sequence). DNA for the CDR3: TGTGCCAGTAGTATTTTCAGGACAGCGGACGACTATAGCAATCAGCCCCAGCATTTT. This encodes CASSIFRTADDYSNQPQHF.

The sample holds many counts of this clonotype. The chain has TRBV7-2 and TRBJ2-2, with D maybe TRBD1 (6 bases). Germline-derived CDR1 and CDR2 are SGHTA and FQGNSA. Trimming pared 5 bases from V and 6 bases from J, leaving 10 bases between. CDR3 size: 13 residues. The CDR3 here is CASSRGSAGELFF. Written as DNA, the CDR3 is TGTGCCAGCAGCAGGGGGTCCGCCGGGGAGCTGTTTTTT.

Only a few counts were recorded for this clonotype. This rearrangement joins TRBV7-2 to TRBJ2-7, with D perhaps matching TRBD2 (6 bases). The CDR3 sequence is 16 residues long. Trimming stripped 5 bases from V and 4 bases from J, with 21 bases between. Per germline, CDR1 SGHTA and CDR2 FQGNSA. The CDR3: CASSPRGGALGYEQYF. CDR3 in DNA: TGTGCCAGCAGCCCACGGGGCGGGGCCCTAGGATACGAGCAGTACTTC.

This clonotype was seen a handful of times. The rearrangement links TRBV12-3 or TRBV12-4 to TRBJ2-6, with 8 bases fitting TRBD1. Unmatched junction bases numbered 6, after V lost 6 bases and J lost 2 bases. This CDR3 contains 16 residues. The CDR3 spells CASRGDRTTGANVLTF. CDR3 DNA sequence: TGTGCCAGCAGAGGGGACAGGACTACTGGGGCCAACGTCCTGACTTTC.

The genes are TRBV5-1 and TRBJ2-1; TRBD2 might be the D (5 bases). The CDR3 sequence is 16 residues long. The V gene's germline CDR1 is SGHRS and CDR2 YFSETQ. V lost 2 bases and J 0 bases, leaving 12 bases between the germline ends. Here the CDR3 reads CASSFGEGSSYNEQFF. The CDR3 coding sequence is TGCGCCAGCAGCTTCGGGGAAGGGAGCTCCTACAATGAGCAGTTCTTC.

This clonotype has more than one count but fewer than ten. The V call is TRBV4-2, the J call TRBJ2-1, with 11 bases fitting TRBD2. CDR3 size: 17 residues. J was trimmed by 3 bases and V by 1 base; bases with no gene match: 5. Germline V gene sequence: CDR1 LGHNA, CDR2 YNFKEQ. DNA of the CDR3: TGTGCCAGCAGCCAAGGGCTAGCGGGAGGATTCTACAATGAGCAGTTCTTC. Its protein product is CASSQGLAGGFYNEQFF.

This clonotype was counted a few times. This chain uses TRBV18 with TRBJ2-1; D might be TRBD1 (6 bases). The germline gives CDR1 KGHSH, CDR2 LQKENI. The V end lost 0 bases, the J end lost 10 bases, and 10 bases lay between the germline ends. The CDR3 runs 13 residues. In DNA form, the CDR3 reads TGTGCCAGCTCACCACCGGGGGCCCCCGAGCAGTTCTTC. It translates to CASSPPGAPEQFF. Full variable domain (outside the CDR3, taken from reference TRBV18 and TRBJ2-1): NAGVMQNPRHLVRRRGQEARLRCSPMKGHSHVYWYRQLPEEGLKFMVYLQKENIIDESGMPKERFSAEFPKEGPSILRIQQVVRGDSAAYFCASSPPGAPEQFFGPGTRLTVL.

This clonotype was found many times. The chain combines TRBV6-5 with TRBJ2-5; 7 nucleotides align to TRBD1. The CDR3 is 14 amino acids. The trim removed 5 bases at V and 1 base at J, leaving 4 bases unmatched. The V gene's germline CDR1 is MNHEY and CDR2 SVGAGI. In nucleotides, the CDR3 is TGTGCCAGCAGTCCAGGGGACAGCCAAGAGACCCAGTACTTC. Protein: CASSPGDSQETQYF.

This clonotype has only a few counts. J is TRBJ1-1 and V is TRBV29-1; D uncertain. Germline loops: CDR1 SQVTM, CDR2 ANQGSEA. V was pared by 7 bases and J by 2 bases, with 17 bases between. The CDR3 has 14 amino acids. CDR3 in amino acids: CSAHPATANTEAFF. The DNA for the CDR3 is TGCAGCGCCCATCCCGCGACGGCCAACACTGAAGCTTTCTTT.

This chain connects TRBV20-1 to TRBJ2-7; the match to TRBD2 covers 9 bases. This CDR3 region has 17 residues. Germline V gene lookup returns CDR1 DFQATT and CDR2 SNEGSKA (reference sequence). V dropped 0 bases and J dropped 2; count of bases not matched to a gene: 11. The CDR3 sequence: CSAREKLRTSDTYEQYF. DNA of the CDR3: TGCAGTGCTAGAGAAAAACTGCGGACTAGCGACACCTACGAGCAGTACTTC.

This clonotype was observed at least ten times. The CDR3, as DNA: TGTGCCAGCAGCGTAGCTGGATCTCGGGGCACTGAAGCTTTCTTT. Its translation: CASSVAGSRGTEAFF. The chain combines TRBV9 with TRBJ1-1; no firm D call. V lost 0 bases and J 4 bases, leaving 13 bases between the germline ends. Germline assignment: CDR1 SGDLS and CDR2 YYNGEE. The CDR3 totals 15 residues.

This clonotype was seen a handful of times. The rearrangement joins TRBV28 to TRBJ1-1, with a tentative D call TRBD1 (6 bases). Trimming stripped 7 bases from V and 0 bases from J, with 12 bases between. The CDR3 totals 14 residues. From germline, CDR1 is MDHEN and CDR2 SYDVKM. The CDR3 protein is CASIRGQLNTEAFF. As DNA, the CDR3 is TGTGCCAGCATTCGAGGACAGCTGAACACTGAAGCTTTCTTT.

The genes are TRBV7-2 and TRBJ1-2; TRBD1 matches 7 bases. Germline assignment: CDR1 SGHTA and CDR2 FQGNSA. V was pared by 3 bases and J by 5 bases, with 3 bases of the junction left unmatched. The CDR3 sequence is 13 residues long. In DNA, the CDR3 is TGTGCCAGCAGCTTGACAGGGCCGTATGGCTACACCTTC. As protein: CASSLTGPYGYTF.

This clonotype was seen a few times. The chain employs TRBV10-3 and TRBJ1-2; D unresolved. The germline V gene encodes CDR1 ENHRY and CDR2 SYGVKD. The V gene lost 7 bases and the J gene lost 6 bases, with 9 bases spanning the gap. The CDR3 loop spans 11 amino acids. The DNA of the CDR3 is TGTGCCATCAAGGTTTCAGATGGCTACACCTTC. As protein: CAIKVSDGYTF.

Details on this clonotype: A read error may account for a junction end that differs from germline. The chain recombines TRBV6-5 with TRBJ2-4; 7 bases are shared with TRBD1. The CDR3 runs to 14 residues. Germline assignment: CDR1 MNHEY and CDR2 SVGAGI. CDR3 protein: CASSLSDRVNIRYF. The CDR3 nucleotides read TGTGCCAGCAGTCTTTCCGACAGGGTAAACATTCGGTACTTC.

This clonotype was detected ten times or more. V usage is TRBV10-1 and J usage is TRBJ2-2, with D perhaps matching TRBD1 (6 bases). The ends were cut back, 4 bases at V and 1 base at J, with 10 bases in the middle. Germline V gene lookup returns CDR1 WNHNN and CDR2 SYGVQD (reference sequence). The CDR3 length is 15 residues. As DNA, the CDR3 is TGCGCCAGCAGTGGACAGGCCCAGAACACCGGGGAGCTGTTTTTT. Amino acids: CASSGQAQNTGELFF.

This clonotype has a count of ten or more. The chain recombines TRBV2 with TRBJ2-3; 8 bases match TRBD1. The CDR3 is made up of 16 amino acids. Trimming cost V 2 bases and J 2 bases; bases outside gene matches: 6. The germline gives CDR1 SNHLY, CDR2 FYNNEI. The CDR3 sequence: CASSETPGGNTDTQYF. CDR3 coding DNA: TGTGCCAGCAGTGAAACCCCAGGGGGCAACACAGATACGCAGTATTTT.

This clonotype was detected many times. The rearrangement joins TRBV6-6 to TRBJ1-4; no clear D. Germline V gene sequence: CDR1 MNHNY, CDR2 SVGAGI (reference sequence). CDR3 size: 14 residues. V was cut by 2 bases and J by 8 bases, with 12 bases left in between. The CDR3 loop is CASSYSYYREKLFF. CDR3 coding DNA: TGTGCCAGCAGTTACAGCTATTACCGAGAAAAACTGTTTTTT.